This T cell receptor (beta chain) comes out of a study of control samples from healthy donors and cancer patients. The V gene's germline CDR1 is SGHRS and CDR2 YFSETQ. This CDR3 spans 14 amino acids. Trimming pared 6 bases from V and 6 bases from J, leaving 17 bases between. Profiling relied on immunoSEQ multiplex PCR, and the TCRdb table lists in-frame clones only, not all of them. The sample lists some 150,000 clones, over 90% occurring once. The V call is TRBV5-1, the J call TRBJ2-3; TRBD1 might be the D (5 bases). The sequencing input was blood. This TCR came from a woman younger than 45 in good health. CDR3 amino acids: CASNQGRESDTQYF. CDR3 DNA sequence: TGCGCCAGCAACCAGGGTAGGGAATCCGATACGCAGTATTTT.